This T cell receptor (beta chain) is from a study of PD-L1 blockade in urothelial cancer. Turning to the study itself: Dosed intravenously at 1,200 mg every 3 weeks, atezolizumab was initiated by patients in the mid-2010s. Samples came from 3 weeks, at the second dose, and 6 weeks into treatment. Overall study results and limits: Stronger expansion of tumor-associated clones in blood at 3 weeks distinguished durable-benefit patients.

As regards this clone: The antigen is undetermined.

The CDR3 totals 15 residues. The germline V gene has CDR1 SGHAT and CDR2 FQNNGV. Trimming took 5 bases from V and 2 from J; bases not matched to a gene: 5. Time point of the sample: pretreatment peripheral blood. The method was immunoSEQ multiplex PCR; TCRdb's version includes in-frame clones alone and lacks a portion of them. The table shows 100,000 to 150,000 clones, with 65% to 85% occurring only once. Specimen: PBMCs, collected around atezolizumab (anti-PD-L1) treatment. This clonotype originated in a man aged 45-65 years with urothelial cancer. The V and J genes are TRBV11-2 and TRBJ2-7, with 11 bases identical to TRBD2. The CDR3 sequence is CASSLLAGGAYEQYF. In nucleotides, the CDR3 is TGTGCCAGCAGCCTATTAGCGGGAGGGGCCTACGAGCAGTACTTC.